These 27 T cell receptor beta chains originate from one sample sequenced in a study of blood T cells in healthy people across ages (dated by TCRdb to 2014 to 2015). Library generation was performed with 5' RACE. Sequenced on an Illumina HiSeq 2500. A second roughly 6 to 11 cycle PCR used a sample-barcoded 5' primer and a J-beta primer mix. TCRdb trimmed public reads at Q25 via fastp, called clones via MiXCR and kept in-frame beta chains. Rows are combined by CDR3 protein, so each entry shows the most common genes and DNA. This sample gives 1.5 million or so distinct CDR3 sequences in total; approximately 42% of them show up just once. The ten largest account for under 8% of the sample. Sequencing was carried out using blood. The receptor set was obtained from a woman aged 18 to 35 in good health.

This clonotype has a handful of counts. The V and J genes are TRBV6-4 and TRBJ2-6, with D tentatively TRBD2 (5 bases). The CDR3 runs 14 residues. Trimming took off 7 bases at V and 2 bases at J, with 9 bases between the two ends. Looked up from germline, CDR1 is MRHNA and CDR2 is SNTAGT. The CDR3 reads CASKTEAGANVLTF. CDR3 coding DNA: TGTGCCAGCAAGACGGAGGCTGGGGCCAACGTCCTGACTTTC.

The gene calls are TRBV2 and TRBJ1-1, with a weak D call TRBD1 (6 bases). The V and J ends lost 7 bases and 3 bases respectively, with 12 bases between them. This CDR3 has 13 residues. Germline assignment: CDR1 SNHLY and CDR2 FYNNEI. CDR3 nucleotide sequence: TGTGCCAGCAAGTTGGACAGTTACACTGAAGCTTTCTTT. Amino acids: CASKLDSYTEAFF.

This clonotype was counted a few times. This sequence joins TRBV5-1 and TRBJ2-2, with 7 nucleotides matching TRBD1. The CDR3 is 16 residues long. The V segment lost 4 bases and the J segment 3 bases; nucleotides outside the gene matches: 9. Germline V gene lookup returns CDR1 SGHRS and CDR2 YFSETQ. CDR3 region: CASSQKGQRDTGELFF. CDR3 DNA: TGCGCCAGCAGCCAAAAGGGACAGAGGGACACCGGGGAGCTGTTTTTT.

CDR3 amino acids: CSVERETQFF. The CDR3, as DNA: TGCAGCGTTGAACGCGAGACCCAGTTCTTC. This chain joins TRBV29-1 and TRBJ2-1; the D is unclear. CDR1 is SQVTM and CDR2 is ANQGSEA in the germline V gene. This CDR3 is 10 amino acids long. V was cut by 2 bases and J by 13 bases, with 9 bases left in between.

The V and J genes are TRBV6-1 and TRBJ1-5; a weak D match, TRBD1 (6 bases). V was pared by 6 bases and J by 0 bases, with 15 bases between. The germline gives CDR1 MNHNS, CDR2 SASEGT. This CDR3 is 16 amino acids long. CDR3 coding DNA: TGTGCCAGCAGCCTGGACAGTCCCTATAGCAATCAGCCCCAGCATTTT. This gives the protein CASSLDSPYSNQPQHF.

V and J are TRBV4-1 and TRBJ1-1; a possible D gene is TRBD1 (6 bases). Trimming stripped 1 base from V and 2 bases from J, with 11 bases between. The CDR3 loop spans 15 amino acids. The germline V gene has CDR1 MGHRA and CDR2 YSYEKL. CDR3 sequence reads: CASSQVGATNTEAFF. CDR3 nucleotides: TGCGCCAGCAGCCAAGTGGGGGCAACTAACACTGAAGCTTTCTTT.

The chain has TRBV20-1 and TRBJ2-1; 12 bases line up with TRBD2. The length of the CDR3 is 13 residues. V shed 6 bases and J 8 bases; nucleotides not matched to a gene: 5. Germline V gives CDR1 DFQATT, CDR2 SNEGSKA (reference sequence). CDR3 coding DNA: TGCAGTGCCACTAGCGGGGGGACCTATGAGCAGTTCTTC. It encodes CSATSGGTYEQFF.

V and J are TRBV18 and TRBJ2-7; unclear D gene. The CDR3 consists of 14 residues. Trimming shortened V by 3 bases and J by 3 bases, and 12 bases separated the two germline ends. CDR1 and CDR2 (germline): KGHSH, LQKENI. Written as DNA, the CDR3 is TGTGCCAGCTCACCGGGGTCCGTAGACTACGAGCAGTACTTC. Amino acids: CASSPGSVDYEQYF.

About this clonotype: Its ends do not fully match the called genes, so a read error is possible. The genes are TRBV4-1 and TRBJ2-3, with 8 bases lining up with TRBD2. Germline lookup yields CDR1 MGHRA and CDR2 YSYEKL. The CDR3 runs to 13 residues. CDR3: CASSLTGGDTQNF. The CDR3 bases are TGCGCCAGCAGCCTCACCGGGGGGGATACGCAGAATTTT.

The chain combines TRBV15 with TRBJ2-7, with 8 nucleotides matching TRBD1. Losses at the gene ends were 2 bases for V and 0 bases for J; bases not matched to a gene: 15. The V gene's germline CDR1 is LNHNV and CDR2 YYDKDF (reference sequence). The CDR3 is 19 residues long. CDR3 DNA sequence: TGTGCCACCAGCAGAACCCTACCCATTGGACAGGGACACTCCTACGAGCAGTACTTC. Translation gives CATSRTLPIGQGHSYEQYF.

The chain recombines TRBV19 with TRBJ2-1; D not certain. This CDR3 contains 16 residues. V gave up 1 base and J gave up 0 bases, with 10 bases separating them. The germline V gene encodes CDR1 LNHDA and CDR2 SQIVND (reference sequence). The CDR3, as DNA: TGTGCCAGTAGTATAGGCAGAGAGACCTCCTACAATGAGCAGTTCTTC. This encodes CASSIGRETSYNEQFF.

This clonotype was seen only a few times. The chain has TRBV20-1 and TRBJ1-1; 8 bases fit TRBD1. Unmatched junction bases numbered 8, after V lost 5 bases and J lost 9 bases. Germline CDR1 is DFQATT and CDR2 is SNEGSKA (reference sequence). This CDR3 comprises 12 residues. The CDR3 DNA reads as TGCAGTGCTGCGGGACAGGCAAACCAAGCTTTCTTT. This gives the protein CSAAGQANQAFF.

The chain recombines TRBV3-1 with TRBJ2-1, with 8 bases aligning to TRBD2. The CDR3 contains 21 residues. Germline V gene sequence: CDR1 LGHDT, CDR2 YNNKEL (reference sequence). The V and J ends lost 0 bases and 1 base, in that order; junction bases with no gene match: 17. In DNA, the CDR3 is TGTGCCAGCAGCCAAGATCCGGGGGGAGGGACTAGAGTGGGGTCCTACAATGAGCAGTTCTTC. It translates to CASSQDPGGGTRVGSYNEQFF.

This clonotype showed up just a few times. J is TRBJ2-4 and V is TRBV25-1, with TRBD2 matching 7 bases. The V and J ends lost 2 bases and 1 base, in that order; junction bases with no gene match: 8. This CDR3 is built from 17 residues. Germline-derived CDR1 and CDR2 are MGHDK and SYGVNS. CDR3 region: CASSETSARGAKNIQYF. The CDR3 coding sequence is TGTGCCAGCAGTGAAACTAGCGCCAGAGGGGCCAAAAACATTCAGTACTTC.

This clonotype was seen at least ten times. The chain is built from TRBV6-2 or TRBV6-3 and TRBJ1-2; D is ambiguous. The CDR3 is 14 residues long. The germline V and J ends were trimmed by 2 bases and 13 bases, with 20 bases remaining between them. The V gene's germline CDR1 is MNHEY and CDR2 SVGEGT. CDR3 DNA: TGTGCCAGCAGTTACAGTGGTCGGGTTCTGTCCTGCACCTTC. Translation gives CASSYSGRVLSCTF.

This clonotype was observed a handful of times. The CDR3 protein is CASSLKEERADTQYF. As DNA, the CDR3 is TGTGCCAGCAGTTTAAAAGAGGAGAGGGCAGATACGCAGTATTTT. The rearrangement links TRBV27 to TRBJ2-3, with TRBD2 as a possible D gene (5 bases). CDR3 size: 15 residues. Germline assignment: CDR1 MNHEY and CDR2 SMNVEV (reference sequence). Trimming cost V 2 bases and J 4 bases, with 13 bases left between them.

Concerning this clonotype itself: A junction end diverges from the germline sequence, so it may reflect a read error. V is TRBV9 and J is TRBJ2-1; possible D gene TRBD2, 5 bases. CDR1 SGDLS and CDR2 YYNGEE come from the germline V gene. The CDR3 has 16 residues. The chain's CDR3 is CASIVAYIGTYNEQFF. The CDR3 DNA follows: TGTGCCAGCATCGTAGCCTACATCGGGACCTACAATGAGCAGTTCTTC.

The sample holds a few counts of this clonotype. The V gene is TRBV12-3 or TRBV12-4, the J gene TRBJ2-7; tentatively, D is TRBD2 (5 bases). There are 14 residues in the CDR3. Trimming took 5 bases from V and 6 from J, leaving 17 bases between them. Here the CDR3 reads CASSPRVREGEQYF. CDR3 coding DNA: TGTGCCAGCAGTCCTCGGGTAAGAGAGGGCGAGCAGTACTTC.

The CDR3 protein is CASSLATGGRTDTQYF. The CDR3 DNA reads as TGTGCCAGCAGCTTAGCCACAGGGGGCCGGACAGATACGCAGTATTTT. V is TRBV7-9 and J is TRBJ2-3; TRBD1 matches 9 bases. The CDR3 runs to 16 residues. V shed 0 bases, J shed 3 bases, and the junction held 4 bases outside the gene matches. Germline-derived CDR1 and CDR2 are SEHNR and FQNEAQ (reference sequence).

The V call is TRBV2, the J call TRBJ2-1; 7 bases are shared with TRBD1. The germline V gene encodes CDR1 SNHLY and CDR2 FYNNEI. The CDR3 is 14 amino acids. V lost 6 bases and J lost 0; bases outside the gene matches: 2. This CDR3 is CASRTGSSYNEQFF. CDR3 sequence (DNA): TGTGCCAGCAGGACAGGGAGCTCCTACAATGAGCAGTTCTTC.

The CDR3 sequence is CASSDKEGGGTEAFF. The CDR3 DNA reads TGTGCCAGCAGCGATAAAGAAGGGGGGGGCACTGAAGCTTTCTTT. This chain joins TRBV9 and TRBJ1-1; a weak D match, TRBD1 (6 bases). CDR1 and CDR2 from the germline V gene are SGDLS and YYNGEE. CDR3 length equals 15 residues. The V end lost 3 bases, the J end lost 4 bases, and 16 bases lay between the germline ends.

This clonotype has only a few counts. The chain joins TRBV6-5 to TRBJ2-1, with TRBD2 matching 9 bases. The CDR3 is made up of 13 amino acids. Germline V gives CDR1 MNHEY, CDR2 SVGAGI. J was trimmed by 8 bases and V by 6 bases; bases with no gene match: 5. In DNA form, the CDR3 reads TGTGCCAGCAGCCCGACTAGCGGTTATGAGCAGTTCTTC. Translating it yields CASSPTSGYEQFF.

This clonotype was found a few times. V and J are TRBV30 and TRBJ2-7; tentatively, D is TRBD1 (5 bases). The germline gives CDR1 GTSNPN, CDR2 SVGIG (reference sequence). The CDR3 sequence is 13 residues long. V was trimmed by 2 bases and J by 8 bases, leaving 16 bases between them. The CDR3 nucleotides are TGTGCCTGGAGTTCCGATACAGGTTTACAGCAGTACTTC. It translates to CAWSSDTGLQQYF.

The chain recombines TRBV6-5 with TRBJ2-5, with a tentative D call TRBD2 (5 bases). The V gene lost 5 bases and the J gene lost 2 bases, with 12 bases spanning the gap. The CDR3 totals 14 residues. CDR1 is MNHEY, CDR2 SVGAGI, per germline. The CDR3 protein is CASSPGVPQETQYF. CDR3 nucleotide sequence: TGTGCCAGCAGTCCCGGGGTACCTCAAGAGACCCAGTACTTC.

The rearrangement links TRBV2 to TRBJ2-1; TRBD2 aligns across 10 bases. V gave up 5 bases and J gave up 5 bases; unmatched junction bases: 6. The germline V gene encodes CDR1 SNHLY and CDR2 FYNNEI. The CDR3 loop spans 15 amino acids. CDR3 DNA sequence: TGTGCCAGCAGTCCTAGCGGGAGAGGGCACAATGAGCAGTTCTTC. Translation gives CASSPSGRGHNEQFF.

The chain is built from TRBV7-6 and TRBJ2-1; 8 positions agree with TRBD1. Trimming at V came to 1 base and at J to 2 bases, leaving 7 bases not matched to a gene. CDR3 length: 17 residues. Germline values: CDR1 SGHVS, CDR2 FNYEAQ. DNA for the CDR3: TGTGCCAGCAGCTTAGGCACCGGGACAGGCCCCTACAATGAGCAGTTCTTC. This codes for CASSLGTGTGPYNEQFF.

The CDR3 sequence is CATSDFRGSGYTF. In DNA form, the CDR3 reads TGTGCCACCAGTGATTTCCGGGGATCTGGCTACACCTTC. The chain links TRBV24-1 to TRBJ1-2; no clear D gene. Trimming cost V 1 base and J 7 bases, with 9 bases left between them. Germline V gene data show CDR1 as KGHDR and CDR2 as SFDVKD. The CDR3 has 13 amino acids.